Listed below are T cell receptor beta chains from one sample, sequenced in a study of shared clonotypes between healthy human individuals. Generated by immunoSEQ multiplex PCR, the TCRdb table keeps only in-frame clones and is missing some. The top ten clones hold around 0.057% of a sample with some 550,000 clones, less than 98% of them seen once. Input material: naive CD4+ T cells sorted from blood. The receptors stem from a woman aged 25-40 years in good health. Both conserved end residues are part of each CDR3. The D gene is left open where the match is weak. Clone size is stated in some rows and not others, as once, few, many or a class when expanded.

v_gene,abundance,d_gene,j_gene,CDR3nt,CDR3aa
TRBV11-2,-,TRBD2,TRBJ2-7,TGTGCCAGCAGCCCCAGGGGCGGGAGGTACGAGCAGTACTTC,CASSPRGGRYEQYF
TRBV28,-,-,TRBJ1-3,TGTGCCAGCAGCGATCTCGGAAGAACTGTCTCTGGAAACACCATATATTTT,CASSDLGRTVSGNTIYF
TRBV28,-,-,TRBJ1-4,TGTGCCAGCAGCTTAGGCGGAGCCCCCACAAAACTGTTTTTT,CASSLGGAPTKLFF
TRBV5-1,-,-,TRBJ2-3,TGCGCCAGCAGCCCAGGACATGGGAACACAGATACGCAGTATTTT,CASSPGHGNTDTQYF
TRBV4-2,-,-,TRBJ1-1,TGTGCCAGCAGCCTAGCAGGAGGGGCGAGTAACACTGAAGCTTTCTTT,CASSLAGGASNTEAFF
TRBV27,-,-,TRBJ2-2,TGTGCCAGTGGACACTTATCCGGGGAGCTGTTTTTT,CASGHLSGELFF
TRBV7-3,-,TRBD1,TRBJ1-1,TGTGCCAGCAGTACAGGGGCGAACACTGAAGCTTTCTTT,CASSTGANTEAFF
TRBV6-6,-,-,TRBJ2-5,TGTGCCAGCATGGAAGGGAAAAGGGGGACCCAGTACTTC,CASMEGKRGTQYF
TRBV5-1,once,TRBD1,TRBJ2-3,TGCGCCAGCAGCGTGCCAAGGGACAGGGGGTCAGATACGCAGTATTTT,CASSVPRDRGSDTQYF
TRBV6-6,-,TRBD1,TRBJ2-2,TGTGCCAGCAGTTGGACAGGGACGAACACCGGGGAGCTGTTTTTT,CASSWTGTNTGELFF
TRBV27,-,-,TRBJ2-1,TGTGCCAGCAGTTTATCGCTGGGGACCATAAAGAATGAGCAGTTCTTC,CASSLSLGTIKNEQFF
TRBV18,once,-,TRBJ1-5,TGTGCCAGCTCAAACATTGAAGACAATCAGCCCCAGCATTTT,CASSNIEDNQPQHF
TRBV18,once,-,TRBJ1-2,TGTGCCAGCTCACCACAAGAGACCTGGAACTATGGCTACACCTTC,CASSPQETWNYGYTF
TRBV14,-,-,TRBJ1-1,TGTGCCAGCAGCCATCTGGGACACCTGAACACTGAAGCTTTCTTT,CASSHLGHLNTEAFF
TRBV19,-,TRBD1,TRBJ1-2,TGTGCCAGTAGTAGGGTCGACAGGGACTTGGGTACCTTC,CASSRVDRDLGTF
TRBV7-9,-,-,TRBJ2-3,TGTGCCAGCAGCTCTCTAGCTGATACGCAGTATTTT,CASSSLADTQYF
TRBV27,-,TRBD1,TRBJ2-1,TGTGCCAGCAGGAGGGGGCGGTCGGGCAATGAGCAGTTCTTC,CASRRGRSGNEQFF
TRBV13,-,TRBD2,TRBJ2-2,TGTGCCAGCAGCTTAGCCGGACTAGCGGCGAACACCGGGGAGCTGTTTTTT,CASSLAGLAANTGELFF
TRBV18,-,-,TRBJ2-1,TGTGCCAGCTCCCGGGAACAGGGATACAATGAGCAGTTCTTC,CASSREQGYNEQFF
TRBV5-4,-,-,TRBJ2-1,TGTGCCAGCAGCTTGGCGCAGGGATTCTACAATGAGCAGTTCTTC,CASSLAQGFYNEQFF
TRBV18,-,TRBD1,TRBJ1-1,TGTGCCAGCTCACCAATAGGGACAGGGGACACTGAAGCTTTCTTT,CASSPIGTGDTEAFF
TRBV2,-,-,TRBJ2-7,TGTGCCAGCGGCAGGGCCGCCTACGAGCAGTACTTC,CASGRAAYEQYF
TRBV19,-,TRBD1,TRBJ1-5,TGTGCCAGTAGTATCTTCGGACAGGGAAATAATCAGCCCCAGCATTTT,CASSIFGQGNNQPQHF
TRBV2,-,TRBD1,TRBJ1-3,TGTGCCAGCAGTGAGACCAGGTCAGGGGGCACCATATATTTT,CASSETRSGGTIYF
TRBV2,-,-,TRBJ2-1,TGTGCCAGCAAGTTGAGAGGCAGCTACAATGAGCAGTTCTTC,CASKLRGSYNEQFF
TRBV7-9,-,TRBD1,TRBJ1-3,TGTGCCAGCAGCCAACGACAGGGATTGAATGGAAACACCATATATTTT,CASSQRQGLNGNTIYF
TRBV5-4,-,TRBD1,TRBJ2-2,TGTGCCAGCAGCGGGACAGGGGAGGTCACCGGGGAGCTGTTTTTT,CASSGTGEVTGELFF
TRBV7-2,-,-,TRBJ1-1,TGTGCCAGCAGCCCCTTCGAGGGTGAAGCTTTCTTT,CASSPFEGEAFF
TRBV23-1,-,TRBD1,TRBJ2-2,TGCGCCAGCAGTCTCGGAACAGGGGCCGGGGAGCTGTTTTTT,CASSLGTGAGELFF
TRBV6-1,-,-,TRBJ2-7,TGTGCCAGCAGTGAAATGGTGGAAACCTACGAGCAGTACTTC,CASSEMVETYEQYF
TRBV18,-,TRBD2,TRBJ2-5,TGTGCCAGCTCACGAAATGCCGGACTAGCGGGAGGGGAGACCCAGTACTTC,CASSRNAGLAGGETQYF
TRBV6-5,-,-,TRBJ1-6,TGTGCCAGCAGTTACTCTCAGGGTAAAGGTTCACCCCTCCACTTT,CASSYSQGKGSPLHF
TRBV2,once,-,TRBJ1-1,TGTGCCAGCAGGCCGCCAAAAATCAACGCTGAAGCTTTCTTT,CASRPPKINAEAFF
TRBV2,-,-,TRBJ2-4,TGTGCCAGCAGTGTTCGTTTTTACATTCAGTACTTC,CASSVRFYIQYF
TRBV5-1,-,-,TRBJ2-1,TGCGCCAGCAGCTTGGCTAGCCCCACCACCTACAATGAGCAGTTCTTC,CASSLASPTTYNEQFF
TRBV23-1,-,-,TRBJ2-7,TGCGCCAGCAGTGAAAGTGGAAACACGATTACCTACGAGCAGTACTTC,CASSESGNTITYEQYF
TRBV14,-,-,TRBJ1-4,TGTGCCAGCAGCCAAGGGGGCCTTAATGAAAAACTGTTTTTT,CASSQGGLNEKLFF
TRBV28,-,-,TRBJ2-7,TGTGCCAGCAGTTCTAGCCGCCGTGCGTCCTACGAGCAGTACTTC,CASSSSRRASYEQYF
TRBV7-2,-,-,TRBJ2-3,TGTGCCAGCAGCTTAGTTGCGGGAACTACAGATACGCAGTATTTT,CASSLVAGTTDTQYF
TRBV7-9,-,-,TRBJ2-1,TGTGCCAGCAGCCCCCCGAGCTCCTACAATGAGCAGTTCTTC,CASSPPSSYNEQFF
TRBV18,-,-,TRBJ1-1,TGTGCCAGCTCACCGATGGAGACTTTGACAGCTGAAGCTTTCTTT,CASSPMETLTAEAFF
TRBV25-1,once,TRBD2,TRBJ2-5,TGTGCCAGCAGTCCGGGACTAGCGGGAGCCCAAGAGACCCAGTACTTC,CASSPGLAGAQETQYF